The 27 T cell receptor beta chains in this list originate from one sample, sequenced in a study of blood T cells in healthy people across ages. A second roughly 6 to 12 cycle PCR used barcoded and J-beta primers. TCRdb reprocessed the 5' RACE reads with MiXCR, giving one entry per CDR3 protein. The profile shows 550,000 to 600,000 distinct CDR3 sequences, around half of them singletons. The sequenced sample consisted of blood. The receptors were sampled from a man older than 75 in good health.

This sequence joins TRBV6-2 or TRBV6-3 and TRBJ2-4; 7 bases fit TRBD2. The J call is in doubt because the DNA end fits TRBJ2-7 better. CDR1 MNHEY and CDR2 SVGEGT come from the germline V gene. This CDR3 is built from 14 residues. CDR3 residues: CASTTASGNYEQYF. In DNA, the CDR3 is TGTGCCAGCACCACCGCTAGCGGCAACTACGAGCAGTACTTC.

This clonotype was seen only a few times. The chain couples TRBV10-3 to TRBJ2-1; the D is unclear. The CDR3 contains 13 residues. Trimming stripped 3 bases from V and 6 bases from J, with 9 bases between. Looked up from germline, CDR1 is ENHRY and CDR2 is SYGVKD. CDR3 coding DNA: TGTGCCATCAGTGATGCTCAACTCAATGAGCAGTTCTTC. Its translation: CAISDAQLNEQFF.

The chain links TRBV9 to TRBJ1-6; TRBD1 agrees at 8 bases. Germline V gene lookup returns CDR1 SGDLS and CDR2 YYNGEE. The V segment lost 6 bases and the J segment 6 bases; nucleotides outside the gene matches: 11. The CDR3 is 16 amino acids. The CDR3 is CASNKGAGGVNSPLHF. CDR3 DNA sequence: TGTGCCAGCAACAAGGGGGCAGGGGGCGTTAATTCACCCCTCCACTTT.

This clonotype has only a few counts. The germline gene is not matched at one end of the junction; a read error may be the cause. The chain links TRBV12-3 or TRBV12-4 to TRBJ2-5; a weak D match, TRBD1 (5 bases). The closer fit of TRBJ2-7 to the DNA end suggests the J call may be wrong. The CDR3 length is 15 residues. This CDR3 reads CAGSFGAGNVYEQYF. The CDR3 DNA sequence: TGTGCCGGCAGTTTTGGGGCAGGCAACGTCTACGAGCAGTACTTC.

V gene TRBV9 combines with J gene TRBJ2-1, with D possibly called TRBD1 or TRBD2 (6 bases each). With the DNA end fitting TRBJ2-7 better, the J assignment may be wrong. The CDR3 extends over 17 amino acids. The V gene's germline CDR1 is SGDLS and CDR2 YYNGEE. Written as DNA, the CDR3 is TGTGCCAGCAGCGTAGGGGGGGTAGGGGGGCCTTACAATGAGCAGTACTTC. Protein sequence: CASSVGGVGGPYNEQYF.

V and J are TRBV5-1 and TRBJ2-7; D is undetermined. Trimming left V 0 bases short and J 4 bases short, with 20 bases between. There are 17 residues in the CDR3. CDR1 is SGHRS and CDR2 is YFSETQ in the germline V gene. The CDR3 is CASSLAGGAQALYEQYF. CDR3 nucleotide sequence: TGCGCCAGCAGCTTGGCCGGTGGAGCCCAAGCCCTTTACGAGCAGTACTTC.

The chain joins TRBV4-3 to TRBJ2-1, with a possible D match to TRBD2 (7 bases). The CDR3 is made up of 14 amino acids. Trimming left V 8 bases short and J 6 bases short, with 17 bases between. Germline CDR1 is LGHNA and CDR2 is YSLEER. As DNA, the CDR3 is TGCGCCAGCTCTCTAGGGGGGGGGCCCAATGAGCAGTTCTTC. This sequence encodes CASSLGGGPNEQFF.

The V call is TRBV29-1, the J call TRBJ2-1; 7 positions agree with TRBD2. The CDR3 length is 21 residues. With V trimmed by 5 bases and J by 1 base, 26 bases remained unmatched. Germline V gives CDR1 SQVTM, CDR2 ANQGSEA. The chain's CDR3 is CSVRRSEALGGIMGSYNEQFF. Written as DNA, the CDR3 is TGCAGCGTTAGGAGGAGTGAGGCGTTGGGGGGGATAATGGGGTCCTACAATGAGCAGTTCTTC.

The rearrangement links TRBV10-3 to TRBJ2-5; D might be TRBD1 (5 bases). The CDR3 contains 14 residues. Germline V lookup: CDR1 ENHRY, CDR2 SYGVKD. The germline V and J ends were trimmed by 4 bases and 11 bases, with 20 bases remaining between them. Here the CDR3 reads CAISVGAQTNEQYF. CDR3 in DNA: TGTGCCATCAGTGTAGGGGCCCAGACGAATGAGCAGTACTTC.

This CDR3 is CAIHKGLTHEQYF. In DNA form, the CDR3 reads TGTGCCATCCACAAAGGGTTGACCCACGAGCAGTACTTC. The rearrangement joins TRBV28 to TRBJ2-7; D not resolved. The ends were cut back, 10 bases at V and 5 bases at J, with 18 bases in the middle. Germline CDR1 reads MDHEN; CDR2 reads SYDVKM. CDR3 length: 13 amino acids.

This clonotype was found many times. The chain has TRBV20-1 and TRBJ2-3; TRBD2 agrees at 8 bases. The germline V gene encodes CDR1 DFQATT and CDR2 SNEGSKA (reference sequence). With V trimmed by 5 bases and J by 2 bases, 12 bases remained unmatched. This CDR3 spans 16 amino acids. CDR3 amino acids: CSAPLAGGKITDTQYF. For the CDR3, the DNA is TGCAGTGCTCCTTTGGCGGGGGGCAAAATCACAGATACGCAGTATTTT.

The CDR3 DNA reads TGCAGCGTTGACCGAACAGGGGAAAGGGCTGGCTACACCTTC. Translation gives CSVDRTGERAGYTF. The V call is TRBV29-1, the J call TRBJ1-2; TRBD1 matches 7 bases. Germline loops: CDR1 SQVTM, CDR2 ANQGSEA. V trimming: 3 bases; J trimming: 7 bases; junction bases outside the gene matches: 11. This CDR3 comprises 14 residues.

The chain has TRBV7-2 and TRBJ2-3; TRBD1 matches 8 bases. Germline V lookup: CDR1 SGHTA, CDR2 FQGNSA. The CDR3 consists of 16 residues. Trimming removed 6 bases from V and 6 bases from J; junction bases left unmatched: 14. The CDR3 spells CASSPASQGALDTQYF. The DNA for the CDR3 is TGTGCCAGCAGTCCGGCGAGTCAGGGGGCGTTGGATACGCAGTATTTT.

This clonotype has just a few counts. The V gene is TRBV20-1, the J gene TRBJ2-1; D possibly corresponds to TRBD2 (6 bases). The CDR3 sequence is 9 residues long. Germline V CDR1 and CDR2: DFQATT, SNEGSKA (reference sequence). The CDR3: CSGLPRQFF. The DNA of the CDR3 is TGCAGCGGACTACCAAGGCAGTTCTTC.

The CDR3 DNA reads as TGCAGCGCCGTAGAGGTCTTGGATTACGAGCAGTACTTC. Protein sequence: CSAVEVLDYEQYF. The chain uses TRBV29-1 and TRBJ2-5; D call uncertain. The assigned J gene may be wrong: the sequence end matches TRBJ2-7 better. Germline values: CDR1 SQVTM, CDR2 ANQGSEA. The CDR3 covers 13 residues.

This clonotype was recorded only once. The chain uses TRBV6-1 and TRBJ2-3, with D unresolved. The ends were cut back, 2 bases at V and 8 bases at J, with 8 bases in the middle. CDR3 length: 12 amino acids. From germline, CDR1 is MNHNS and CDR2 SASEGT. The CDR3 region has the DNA TGTGCCAGCAGTGAACAGCTCGGTACGCAGTATTTT. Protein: CASSEQLGTQYF.

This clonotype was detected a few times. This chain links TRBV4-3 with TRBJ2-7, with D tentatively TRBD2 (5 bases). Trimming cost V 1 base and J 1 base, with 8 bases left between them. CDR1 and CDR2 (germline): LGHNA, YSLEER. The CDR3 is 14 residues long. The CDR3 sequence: CASSQAPGSYEQYF. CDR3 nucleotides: TGCGCCAGCAGCCAAGCCCCGGGATCCTACGAGCAGTACTTC.

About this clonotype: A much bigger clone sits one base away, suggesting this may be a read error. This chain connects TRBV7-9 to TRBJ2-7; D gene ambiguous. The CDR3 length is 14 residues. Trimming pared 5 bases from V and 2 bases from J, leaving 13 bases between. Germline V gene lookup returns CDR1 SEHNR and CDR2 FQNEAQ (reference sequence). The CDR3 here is CASSVYGVTYEQYF. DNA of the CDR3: TGTGCCAGCAGCGTATATGGGGTTACCTACGAGCAGTACTTC.

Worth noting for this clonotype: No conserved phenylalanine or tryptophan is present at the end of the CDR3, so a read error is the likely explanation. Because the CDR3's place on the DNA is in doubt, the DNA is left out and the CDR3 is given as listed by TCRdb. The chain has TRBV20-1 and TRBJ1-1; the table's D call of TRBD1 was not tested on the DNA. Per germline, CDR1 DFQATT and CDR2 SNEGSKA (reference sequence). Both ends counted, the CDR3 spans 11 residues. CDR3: CSATGQGKRVI.

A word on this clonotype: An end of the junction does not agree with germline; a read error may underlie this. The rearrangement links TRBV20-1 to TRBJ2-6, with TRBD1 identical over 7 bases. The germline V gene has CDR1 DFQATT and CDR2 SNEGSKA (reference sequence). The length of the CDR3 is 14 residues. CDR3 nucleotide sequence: TGCAGTGCTCCCAACGAGGGGGCGCCCAACATCCTGACTTTC. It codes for CSAPNEGAPNILTF.

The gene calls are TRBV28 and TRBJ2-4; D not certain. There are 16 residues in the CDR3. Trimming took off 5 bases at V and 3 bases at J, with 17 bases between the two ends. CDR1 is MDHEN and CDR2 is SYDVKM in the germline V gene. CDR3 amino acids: CASSPPAATSKNIQYF. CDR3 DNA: TGTGCCAGCAGTCCTCCGGCCGCGACCAGCAAAAACATTCAGTACTTC.

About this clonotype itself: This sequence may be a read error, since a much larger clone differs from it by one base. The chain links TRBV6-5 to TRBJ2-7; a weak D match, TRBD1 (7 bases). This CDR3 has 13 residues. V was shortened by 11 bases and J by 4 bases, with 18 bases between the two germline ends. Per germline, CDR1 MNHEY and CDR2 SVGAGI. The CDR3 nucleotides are TGTGCCTCAAGCTGTCAGGGGGGTTACGAGCAGTACTTC. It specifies CASSCQGGYEQYF.

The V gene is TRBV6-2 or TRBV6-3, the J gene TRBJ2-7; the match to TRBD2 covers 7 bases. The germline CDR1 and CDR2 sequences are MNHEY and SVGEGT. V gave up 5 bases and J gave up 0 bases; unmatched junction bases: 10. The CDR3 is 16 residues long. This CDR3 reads CASSRRLAESSYEQYF. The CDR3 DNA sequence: TGTGCCAGCAGTCGTCGTCTAGCGGAGAGCTCCTACGAGCAGTACTTC.

CDR3 in DNA: TGTGCCAGCAGTCAAAGGGGCCGCTATAATTCACCCCTCCACTTT. Amino acids: CASSQRGRYNSPLHF. The V call is TRBV12-3 or TRBV12-4, the J call TRBJ1-6, with TRBD1 as a possible D gene (5 bases). V was pared by 5 bases and J by 3 bases, with 11 bases between. This CDR3 is 15 amino acids long.

The CDR3 loop reads CASSLAGGLPYNEQFF. The CDR3 nucleotides read TGTGCCAGCAGCTTGGCGGGGGGATTACCCTACAATGAGCAGTTCTTC. The V gene is TRBV5-6, the J gene TRBJ2-1; the match to TRBD2 covers 7 bases. Unmatched junction bases numbered 5, after V lost 0 bases and J lost 2 bases. This CDR3 is 16 amino acids long. The germline V gene encodes CDR1 SGHDT and CDR2 YYEEEE. Together with reference TRBV5-6 and TRBJ2-1, the CDR3 gives the full variable domain: DAGVTQSPTHLIKTRGQQVTLRCSPKSGHDTVSWYQQALGQGPQFIFQYYEEEERQRGNFPDRFSGHQFPNYSSELNVNALLLGDSALYLCASSLAGGLPYNEQFFGPGTRLTVL.

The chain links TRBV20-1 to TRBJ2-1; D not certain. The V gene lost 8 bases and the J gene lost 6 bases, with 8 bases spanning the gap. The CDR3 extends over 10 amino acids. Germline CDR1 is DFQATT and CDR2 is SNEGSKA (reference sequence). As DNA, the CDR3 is TGCAGTTACGGCGTCAATGAGCAGTTCTTC. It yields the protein CSYGVNEQFF.

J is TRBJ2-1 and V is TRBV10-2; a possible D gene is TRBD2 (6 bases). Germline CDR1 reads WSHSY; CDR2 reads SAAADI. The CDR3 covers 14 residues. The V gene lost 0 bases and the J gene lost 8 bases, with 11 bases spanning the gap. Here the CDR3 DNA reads TGCGCCAGCAGTGAGTCCGGGACTCTCGATGAGCAGTTCTTC. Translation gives CASSESGTLDEQFF.